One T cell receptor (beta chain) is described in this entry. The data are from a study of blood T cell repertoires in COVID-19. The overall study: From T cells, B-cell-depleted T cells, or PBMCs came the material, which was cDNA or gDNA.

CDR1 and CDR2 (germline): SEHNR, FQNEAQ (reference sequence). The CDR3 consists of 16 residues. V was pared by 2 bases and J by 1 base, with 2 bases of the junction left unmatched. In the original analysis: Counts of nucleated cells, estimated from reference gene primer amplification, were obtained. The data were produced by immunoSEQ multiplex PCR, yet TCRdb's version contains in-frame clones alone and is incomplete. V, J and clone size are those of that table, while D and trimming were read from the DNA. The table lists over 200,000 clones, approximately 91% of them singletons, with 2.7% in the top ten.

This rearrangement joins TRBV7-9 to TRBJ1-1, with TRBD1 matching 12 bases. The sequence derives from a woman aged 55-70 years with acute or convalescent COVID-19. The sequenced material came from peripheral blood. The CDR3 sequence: CASSLMGQGANTEAFF. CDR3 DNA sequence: TGTGCCAGCAGCTTAATGGGACAGGGGGCGAACACTGAAGCTTTCTTT.